A single sample gave rise to the 23 T cell receptor beta chains below, sequenced in a study of T cells after yellow fever vaccination. TCRdb reprocessed the 5' RACE reads with MiXCR, giving one entry per CDR3 protein. There are around 310,000 distinct CDR3 sequences in the sample; 3.6% occur only once, and about a quarter lies in the top ten. Sequenced here: PBMCs, sampled on the day of the yellow fever booster vaccination. These receptors all stem from a young man who received the YFV17D yellow fever vaccine.

At least ten counts were recorded for this clonotype. The chain is built from TRBV20-1 and TRBJ2-5, with 7 bases fitting TRBD1. CDR3 length equals 15 residues. Germline CDR1 DFQATT, CDR2 SNEGSKA (reference sequence). After removal of 6 bases from V and 4 bases from J, the junction contained 14 bases not matched to a gene. CDR3 sequence (DNA): TGCAGTGCCGTGGGACCAGACAGGGCGGGAGAGACCCAGTACTTC. It encodes CSAVGPDRAGETQYF.

Remarks on this clonotype: A read error may account for a junction end that differs from germline. The J gene is TRBJ2-7, the V gene TRBV6-5, with D perhaps TRBD1 or TRBD2 (5 bases each). CDR1 is MNHEY, CDR2 SVGAGI, per germline. The CDR3 runs 16 residues. Here the CDR3 DNA reads TGTGCCAGCGGTTACTCCGGGGCAGGGAGCTCCTACGAGCAGTACTTC. Amino acids: CASGYSGAGSSYEQYF.

This clonotype was observed at least ten times. DNA for the CDR3: TGTGCCAGTGAGCCCCAGGCCATTCCCTATGGCTACACCTTC. Residues: CASEPQAIPYGYTF. This sequence joins TRBV28 and TRBJ1-2; D gene uncertain. With 9 bases removed from V and 4 bases from J, the gap between germline ends came to 18 bases. Germline V gene data show CDR1 as MDHEN and CDR2 as SYDVKM. The CDR3 has 14 residues.

The rearrangement links TRBV12-3 or TRBV12-4 to TRBJ1-2; D may be TRBD1 (6 bases). This CDR3 is 13 amino acids long. V shed 7 bases and J shed 7 bases, with 16 bases lying between them. CDR3 loop: CASNGQHGGGYTF. Here the CDR3 DNA reads TGTGCCAGCAACGGACAGCACGGGGGTGGCTACACCTTC.

This clonotype was seen more than once but under ten times. The rearrangement joins TRBV6-2 or TRBV6-3 to TRBJ2-7, with D unclear. Germline values: CDR1 MNHEY, CDR2 SVGEGT. The V and J ends lost 2 bases and 4 bases respectively, with 9 bases between them. There are 13 residues in the CDR3. CDR3 loop: CASSYRLEYEQYF. CDR3 DNA: TGTGCCAGCAGTTACCGGTTGGAGTACGAGCAGTACTTC.

This clonotype showed up just a few times. The chain recombines TRBV12-3 or TRBV12-4 with TRBJ2-3; 15 bases line up with TRBD2. This CDR3 comprises 16 residues. J lost 3 bases, V lost 6 bases, and 4 bases had no gene match. CDR3 coding DNA: TGTGCCAGCAGGGGACTAGCGGGGGGTAGGACAGATACGCAGTATTTT. This encodes CASRGLAGGRTDTQYF.

This clonotype was recorded at least ten times. The chain joins TRBV4-2 to TRBJ2-4; no clear D gene. The germline gives CDR1 LGHNA, CDR2 YNFKEQ. The CDR3 sequence is 17 residues long. V dropped 1 base and J dropped 1 base, with 14 bases sitting between them. CDR3 coding DNA: TGTGCCAGCAGCCAAGGGGCCTTAAAGACGGCCAAAAACATTCAGTACTTC. This sequence encodes CASSQGALKTAKNIQYF.

This clonotype was detected ten times or more. The rearrangement uses TRBV7-2 and TRBJ2-5; 9 bases fit TRBD1. CDR1 and CDR2 from the germline V gene are SGHTA and FQGNSA. The CDR3 runs to 13 residues. Germline trimming cut 1 base from V and 7 bases from J; bases unmatched to any gene: 1. CDR3 protein: CASSLEDRGTQYF. CDR3 DNA: TGTGCCAGCAGCTTAGAGGACAGGGGGACCCAGTACTTC.

The chain employs TRBV5-1 and TRBJ2-5; D not resolved. Trimming cost V 0 bases and J 9 bases, with 18 bases left between them. CDR1 is SGHRS and CDR2 is YFSETQ in the germline V gene. CDR3 size: 15 residues. CDR3 in DNA: TGCGCCAGCAGCTTGGCGTTTGTAGGATCTGGGTCCCAGTACTTC. Translation gives CASSLAFVGSGSQYF.

The table lists this clonotype with a few counts. The J gene is TRBJ2-1, the V gene TRBV12-3 or TRBV12-4; 9 positions agree with TRBD1. The CDR3 loop spans 15 amino acids. With 2 bases clipped from V and 5 bases from J, the junction kept 4 bases outside the gene matches. In nucleotides, the CDR3 is TGTGCCAGCAGTTTATTGCGGACAGGGGACAATGAGCAGTTCTTC. Its translation: CASSLLRTGDNEQFF.

The chain couples TRBV7-2 to TRBJ2-1, with D perhaps assigned TRBD1 or TRBD2 (5 bases each). V was cut by 3 bases and J by 7 bases, with 16 bases left in between. The germline CDR1 and CDR2 sequences are SGHTA and FQGNSA. The CDR3 loop spans 15 amino acids. The CDR3 nucleotides are TGTGCCAGCAGCTTCTCCGGGGCCACTGGGAATGAGCAGTTCTTC. The encoded protein is CASSFSGATGNEQFF.

This clonotype was counted ten times or more. The chain is built from TRBV7-2 and TRBJ2-5; a possible D gene is TRBD2 (6 bases). There are 15 residues in the CDR3. V was shortened by 4 bases and J by 1 base, with 13 bases between the two germline ends. CDR1 SGHTA and CDR2 FQGNSA come from the germline V gene. The DNA for the CDR3 is TGTGCCAGCAGCTCTCCGACTAGGACCCAAGAGACCCAGTACTTC. The encoded protein is CASSSPTRTQETQYF.

This clonotype was observed many times. The gene calls are TRBV20-1 and TRBJ2-7; D may be TRBD1 (5 bases). This CDR3 is 14 amino acids long. The V gene's germline CDR1 is DFQATT and CDR2 SNEGSKA (reference sequence). Deletions cut 6 bases from V and 1 base from J, with 16 bases between. CDR3: CSALRGAESYEQYF. The CDR3 region has the DNA TGCAGTGCCCTAAGGGGCGCGGAATCCTACGAGCAGTACTTC.

Ten or more counts support this clonotype. The gene calls are TRBV9 and TRBJ1-4, with 11 bases fitting TRBD1. The CDR3 totals 16 residues. Per germline, CDR1 SGDLS and CDR2 YYNGEE. The junction had 7 bases not matched to a gene; V was cut back by 4 bases and J by 5 bases. The CDR3, as DNA: TGTGCCAGCAGCCCCGGACAGGGGGCCGAAAATGAAAAACTGTTTTTT. This sequence encodes CASSPGQGAENEKLFF.

This clonotype was observed a few times. The V and J genes are TRBV7-9 and TRBJ2-1; D not resolved. Germline assignment: CDR1 SEHNR and CDR2 FQNEAQ (reference sequence). The CDR3 loop spans 14 amino acids. V lost 3 bases to trimming and J lost 1 base, with 7 bases between them. CDR3 DNA sequence: TGTGCCAGCAGCTTGAGGATGTCCTACAATGAGCAGTTCTTC. This encodes CASSLRMSYNEQFF. The whole variable domain, remainder taken from reference TRBV7-9 and TRBJ2-1, is DTGVSQNPRHKITKRGQNVTFRCDPISEHNRLYWYRQTLGQGPEFLTYFQNEAQLEKSRLLSDRFSAERPKGSFSTLEIQRTEQGDSAMYLCASSLRMSYNEQFFGPGTRLTVL.

There are a few counts of this clonotype. This chain joins TRBV7-9 and TRBJ2-1, with D possibly TRBD1 on 7 matching bases. Trimming took 7 bases from V and 6 from J, leaving 19 bases between them. The CDR3 has 15 amino acids. Germline V lookup: CDR1 SEHNR, CDR2 FQNEAQ (reference sequence). The CDR3 reads CASTFRQGGSNEQFF. The CDR3 bases are TGTGCCAGCACCTTTCGACAGGGAGGTAGCAATGAGCAGTTCTTC.

This clonotype was seen a few times. V is TRBV28 and J is TRBJ1-5; D might be TRBD1 (5 bases). The CDR3 spans 14 residues. V lost 5 bases, J lost 6 bases, and 14 bases lay in between. Germline assignment: CDR1 MDHEN and CDR2 SYDVKM. The CDR3 DNA reads TGTGCCAGCAGTCAGGGAGGTTGGGGTCAGCCCCAGCATTTT. Translating it yields CASSQGGWGQPQHF.

In its sample, this clonotype was seen a few times. The gene calls are TRBV18 and TRBJ2-1; tentative D call: TRBD1 (5 bases). The length of the CDR3 is 16 residues. Trimming left V 3 bases short and J 5 bases short, with 17 bases between. Germline assignment: CDR1 KGHSH and CDR2 LQKENI. CDR3 sequence: CASSPITQGLDNEQFF. The CDR3 bases are TGTGCCAGCTCACCTATCACTCAGGGTTTGGACAATGAGCAGTTCTTC.

This rearrangement joins TRBV6-5 to TRBJ2-1, with 12 bases fitting TRBD2. Per germline, CDR1 MNHEY and CDR2 SVGAGI. Germline trimming cut 5 bases from V and 8 bases from J; bases unmatched to any gene: 4. The CDR3 length is 14 residues. The CDR3 loop reads CASSPSGGADEQFF. Here the CDR3 DNA reads TGTGCCAGCAGTCCTAGCGGGGGGGCCGATGAGCAGTTCTTC.

This clonotype came up a few times. The chain employs TRBV6-5 and TRBJ2-1, with unresolved D. Trimming took off 2 bases at V and 4 bases at J, with 12 bases between the two ends. The CDR3 contains 15 residues. Germline V gene sequence: CDR1 MNHEY, CDR2 SVGAGI. The chain's CDR3 is CASSYETGLYNEQFF. In nucleotides, the CDR3 is TGTGCCAGCAGTTACGAAACGGGCCTTTACAATGAGCAGTTCTTC.

This clonotype was seen at least ten times. The chain recombines TRBV5-1 with TRBJ2-3; 7 bases agree with TRBD2. CDR3 size: 18 residues. V lost 3 bases, J lost 2 bases, and 15 bases stayed unmatched. In germline, CDR1 is SGHRS, CDR2 YFSETQ. The DNA of the CDR3 is TGCGCCAGCAGCTCCGGGGGGACGGCAGACTTTAACACAGATACGCAGTATTTT. Translated: CASSSGGTADFNTDTQYF.

This clonotype came up many times. This chain uses TRBV10-1 with TRBJ2-2; possibly TRBD2 for D (6 bases). In germline, CDR1 is WNHNN, CDR2 SYGVQD (reference sequence). With 6 bases removed from V and 7 bases from J, the gap between germline ends came to 18 bases. The CDR3 spans 15 residues. The CDR3 coding sequence is TGCGCCAGCAGGGTGAGGCGGGGCGCCAACGGGGAGCTGTTTTTT. Encoded protein: CASRVRRGANGELFF.

V usage is TRBV5-4 and J usage is TRBJ1-1; D might be TRBD1 (5 bases). V was shortened by 5 bases and J by 5 bases, with 19 bases between the two germline ends. The CDR3 has 15 residues. Germline V gene sequence: CDR1 SGHNT, CDR2 YYREEE (reference sequence). The CDR3 sequence: CASRLQVGAGTEAFF. The CDR3 nucleotides read TGTGCCAGCAGACTCCAGGTTGGGGCTGGGACTGAAGCTTTCTTT.